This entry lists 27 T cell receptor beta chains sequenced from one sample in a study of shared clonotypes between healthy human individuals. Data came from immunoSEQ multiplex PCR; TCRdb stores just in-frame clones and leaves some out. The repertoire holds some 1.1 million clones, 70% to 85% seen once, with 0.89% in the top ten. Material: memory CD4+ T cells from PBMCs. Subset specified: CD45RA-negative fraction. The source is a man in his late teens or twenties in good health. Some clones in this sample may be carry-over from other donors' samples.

CDR3 nucleotide sequence: TGTGCCAGCAGCTTAGGGACCGTTCCTTATGGCTACACCTTC. Its translation: CASSLGTVPYGYTF. This sequence joins TRBV7-2 and TRBJ1-2; D ambiguous. Trimming took 1 base from V and 5 from J, leaving 11 bases between them. This CDR3 comprises 14 residues. Germline V gene sequence: CDR1 SGHTA, CDR2 FQGNSA.

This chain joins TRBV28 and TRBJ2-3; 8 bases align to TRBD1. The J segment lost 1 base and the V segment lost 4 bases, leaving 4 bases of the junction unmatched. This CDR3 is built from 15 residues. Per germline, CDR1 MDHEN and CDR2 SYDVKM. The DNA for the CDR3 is TGTGCCAGCAGTTCTCAGGGGGCTGGCACAGATACGCAGTATTTT. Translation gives CASSSQGAGTDTQYF.

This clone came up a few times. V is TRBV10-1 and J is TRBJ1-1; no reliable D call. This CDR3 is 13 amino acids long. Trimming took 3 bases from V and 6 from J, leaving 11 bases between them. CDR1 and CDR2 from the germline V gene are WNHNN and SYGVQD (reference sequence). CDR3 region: CASSDPRKAEAFF. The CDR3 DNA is TGCGCCAGCAGTGATCCCCGGAAGGCTGAAGCTTTCTTT.

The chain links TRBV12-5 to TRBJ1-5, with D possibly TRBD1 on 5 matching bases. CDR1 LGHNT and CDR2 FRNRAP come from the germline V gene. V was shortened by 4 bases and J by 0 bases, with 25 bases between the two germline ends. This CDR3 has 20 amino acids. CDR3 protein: CASGSRCGTEAPYSNQPQHF. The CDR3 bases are TGTGCTAGTGGTTCCCGTTGTGGGACCGAAGCCCCCTATAGCAATCAGCCCCAGCATTTT.

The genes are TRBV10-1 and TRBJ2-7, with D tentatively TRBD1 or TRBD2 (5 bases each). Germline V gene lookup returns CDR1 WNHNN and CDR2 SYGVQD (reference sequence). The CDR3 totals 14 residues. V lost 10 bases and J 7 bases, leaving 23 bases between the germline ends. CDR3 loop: CATSEGAAKGEQYF. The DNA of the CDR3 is TGCGCCACCTCCGAGGGAGCGGCAAAGGGGGAGCAGTACTTC.

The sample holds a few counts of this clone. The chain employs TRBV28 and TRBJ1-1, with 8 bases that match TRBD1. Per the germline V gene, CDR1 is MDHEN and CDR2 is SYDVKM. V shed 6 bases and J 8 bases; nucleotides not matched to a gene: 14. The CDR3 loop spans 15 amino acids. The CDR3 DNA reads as TGTGCCAGCAGCCCCTTTGCAGGGGGCATAGGGGAAGCTTTCTTT. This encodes CASSPFAGGIGEAFF.

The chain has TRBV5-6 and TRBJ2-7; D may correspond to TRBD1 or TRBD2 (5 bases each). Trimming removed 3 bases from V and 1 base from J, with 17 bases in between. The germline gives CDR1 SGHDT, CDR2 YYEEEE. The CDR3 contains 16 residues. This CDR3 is CASSSGGLGDSYEQYF. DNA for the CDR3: TGTGCCAGCAGCTCGGGTGGATTGGGGGATTCCTACGAGCAGTACTTC.

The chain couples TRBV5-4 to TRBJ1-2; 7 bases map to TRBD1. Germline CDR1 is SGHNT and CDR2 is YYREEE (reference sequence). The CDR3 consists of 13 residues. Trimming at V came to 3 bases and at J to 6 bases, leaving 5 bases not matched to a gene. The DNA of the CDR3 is TGTGCCAGCAGCTCCCGGGACAGAGATGGCTACACCTTC. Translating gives CASSSRDRDGYTF.

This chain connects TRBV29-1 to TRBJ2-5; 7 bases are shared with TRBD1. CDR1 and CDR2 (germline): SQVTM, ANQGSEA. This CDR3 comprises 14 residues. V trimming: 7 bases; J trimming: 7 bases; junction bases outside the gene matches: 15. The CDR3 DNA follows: TGCAGCGAACGGGGCCAACAGGGGACGGGGACCCAGTACTTC. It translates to CSERGQQGTGTQYF.

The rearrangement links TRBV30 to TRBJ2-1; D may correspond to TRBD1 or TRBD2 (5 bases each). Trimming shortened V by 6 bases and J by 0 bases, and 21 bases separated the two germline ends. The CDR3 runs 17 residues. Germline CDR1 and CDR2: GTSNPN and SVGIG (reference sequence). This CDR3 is CACSNIPGRTSYNEQFF. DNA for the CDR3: TGTGCCTGCTCTAATATACCGGGACGAACCTCCTACAATGAGCAGTTCTTC.

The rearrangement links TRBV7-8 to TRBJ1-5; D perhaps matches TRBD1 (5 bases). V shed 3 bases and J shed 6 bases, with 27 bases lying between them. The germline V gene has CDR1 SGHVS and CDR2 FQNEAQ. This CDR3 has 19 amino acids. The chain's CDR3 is CASSFFRASEGLRSQPQHF. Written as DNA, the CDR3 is TGTGCCAGCAGCTTTTTTCGGGCCAGCGAGGGACTCCGGTCTCAGCCCCAGCATTTT. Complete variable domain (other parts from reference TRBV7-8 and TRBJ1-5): GAGVSQSPRYKVAKRGQDVALRCDPISGHVSLFWYQQALGQGPEFLTYFQNEAQLDKSGLPSDRFFAERPEGSVSTLKIQRTQQEDSAVYLCASSFFRASEGLRSQPQHFGDGTRLSIL.

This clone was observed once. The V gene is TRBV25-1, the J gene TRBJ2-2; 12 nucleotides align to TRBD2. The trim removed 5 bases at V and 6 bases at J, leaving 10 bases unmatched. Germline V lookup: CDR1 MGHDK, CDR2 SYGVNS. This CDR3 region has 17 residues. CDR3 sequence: CASSLASGRAGAGELFF. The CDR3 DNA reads TGTGCCAGCAGTCTGGCTAGCGGGAGGGCCGGAGCCGGGGAGCTGTTTTTT. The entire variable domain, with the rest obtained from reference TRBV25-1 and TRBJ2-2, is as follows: EADIYQTPRYLVIGTGKKITLECSQTMGHDKMYWYQQDPGMELHLIHYSYGVNSTEKGDLSSESTVSRIRTEHFPLTLESARPSHTSQYLCASSLASGRAGAGELFFGEGSRLTVL.

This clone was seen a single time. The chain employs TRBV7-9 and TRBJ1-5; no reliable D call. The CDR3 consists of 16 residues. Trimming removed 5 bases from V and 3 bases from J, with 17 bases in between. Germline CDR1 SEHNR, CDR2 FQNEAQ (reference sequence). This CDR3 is CASSPQALFPNQPQHF. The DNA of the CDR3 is TGTGCCAGCAGCCCCCAAGCGTTGTTCCCCAATCAGCCCCAGCATTTT.

CDR3 sequence: CAWSVGERRGYTF. The CDR3 nucleotides read TGTGCCTGGAGTGTTGGGGAACGTCGCGGCTACACCTTC. This chain uses TRBV30 with TRBJ1-2, with D hard to call. Germline V gives CDR1 GTSNPN, CDR2 SVGIG (reference sequence). Trimming took off 0 bases at V and 8 bases at J, with 13 bases between the two ends. The CDR3 sequence is 13 residues long.

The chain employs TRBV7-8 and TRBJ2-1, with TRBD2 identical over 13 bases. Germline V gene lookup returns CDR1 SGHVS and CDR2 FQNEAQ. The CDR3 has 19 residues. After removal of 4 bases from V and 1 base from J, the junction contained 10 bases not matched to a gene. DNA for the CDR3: TGTGCCAGCAGCTCAAATGGACTAGCGGGAGTACAGTCCTACAATGAGCAGTTCTTC. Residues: CASSSNGLAGVQSYNEQFF.

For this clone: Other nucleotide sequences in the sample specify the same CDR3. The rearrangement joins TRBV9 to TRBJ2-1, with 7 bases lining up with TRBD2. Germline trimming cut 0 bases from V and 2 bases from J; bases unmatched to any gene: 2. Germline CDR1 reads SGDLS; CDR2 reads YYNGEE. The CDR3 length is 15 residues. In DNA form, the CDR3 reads TGTGCCAGCAGCGTAGGGAGCGGGACCTACAATGAGCAGTTCTTC. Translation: CASSVGSGTYNEQFF.

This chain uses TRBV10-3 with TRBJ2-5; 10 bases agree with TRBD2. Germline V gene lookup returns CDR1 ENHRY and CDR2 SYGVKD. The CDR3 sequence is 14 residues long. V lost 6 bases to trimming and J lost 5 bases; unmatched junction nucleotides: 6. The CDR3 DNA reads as TGTGCCATCAGCGGAGCGGGGGGGATGGAGACCCAGTACTTC. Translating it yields CAISGAGGMETQYF.

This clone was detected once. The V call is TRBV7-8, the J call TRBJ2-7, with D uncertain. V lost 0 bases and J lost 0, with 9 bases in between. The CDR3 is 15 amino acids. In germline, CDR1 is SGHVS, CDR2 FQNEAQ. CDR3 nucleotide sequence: TGTGCCAGCAGCTTAGCTTTAGTATACTCCTACGAGCAGTACTTC. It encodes CASSLALVYSYEQYF.

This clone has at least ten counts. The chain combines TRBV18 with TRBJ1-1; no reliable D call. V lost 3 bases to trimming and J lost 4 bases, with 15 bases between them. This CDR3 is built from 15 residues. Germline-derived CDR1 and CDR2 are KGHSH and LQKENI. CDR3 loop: CASSPNRLGGTEAFF. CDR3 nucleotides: TGTGCCAGCTCACCTAATCGGTTAGGCGGCACTGAAGCTTTCTTT.

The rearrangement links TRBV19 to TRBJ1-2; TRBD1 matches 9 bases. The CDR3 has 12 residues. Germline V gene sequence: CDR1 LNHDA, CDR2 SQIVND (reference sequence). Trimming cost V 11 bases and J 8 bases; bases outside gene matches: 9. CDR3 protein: CARDREMWGYTF. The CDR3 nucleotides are TGTGCCCGGGACAGGGAAATGTGGGGCTACACCTTC.

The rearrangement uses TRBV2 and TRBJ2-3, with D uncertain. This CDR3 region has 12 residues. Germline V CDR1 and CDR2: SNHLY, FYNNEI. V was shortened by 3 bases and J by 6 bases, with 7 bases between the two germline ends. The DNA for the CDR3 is TGTGCCAGCAGTGAGTTGAGGGATACGCAGTATTTT. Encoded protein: CASSELRDTQYF. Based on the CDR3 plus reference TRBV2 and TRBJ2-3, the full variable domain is EPEVTQTPSHQVTQMGQEVILRCVPISNHLYFYWYRQILGQKVEFLVSFYNNEISEKSEIFDDQFSVERPDGSNFTLKIRSTKLEDSAMYFCASSELRDTQYFGPGTRLTVL.

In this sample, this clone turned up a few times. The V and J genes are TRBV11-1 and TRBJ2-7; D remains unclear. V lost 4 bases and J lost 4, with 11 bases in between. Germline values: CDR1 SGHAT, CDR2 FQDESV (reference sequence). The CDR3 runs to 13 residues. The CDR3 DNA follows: TGTGCCAGCAGCTCACCTTATGGATACGAGCAGTACTTC. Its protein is CASSSPYGYEQYF.

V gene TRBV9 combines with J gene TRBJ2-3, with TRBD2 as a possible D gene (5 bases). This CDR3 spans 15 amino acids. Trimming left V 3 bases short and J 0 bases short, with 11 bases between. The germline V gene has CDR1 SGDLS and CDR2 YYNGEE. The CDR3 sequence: CASSAEGLSTDTQYF. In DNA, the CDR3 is TGTGCCAGCAGCGCCGAGGGCCTTAGCACAGATACGCAGTATTTT.

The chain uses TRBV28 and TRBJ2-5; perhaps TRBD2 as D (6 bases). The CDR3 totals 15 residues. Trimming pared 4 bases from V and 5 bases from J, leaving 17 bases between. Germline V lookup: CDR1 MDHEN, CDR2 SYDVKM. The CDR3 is CASSYGAGPGETQYF. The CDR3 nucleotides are TGTGCCAGCAGTTATGGTGCGGGACCCGGGGAGACCCAGTACTTC.

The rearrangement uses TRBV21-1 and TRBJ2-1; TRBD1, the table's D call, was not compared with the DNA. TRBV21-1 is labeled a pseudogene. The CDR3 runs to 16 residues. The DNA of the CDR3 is TGTGCCAGCAGCAAGGGGACAGGGGACTCCTACAATGAGCAGTTCTTC. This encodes CASSKGTGDSYNEQFF.

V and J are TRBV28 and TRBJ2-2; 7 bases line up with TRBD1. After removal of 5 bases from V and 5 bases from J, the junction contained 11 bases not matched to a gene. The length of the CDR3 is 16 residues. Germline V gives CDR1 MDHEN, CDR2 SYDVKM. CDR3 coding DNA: TGTGCCAGCAGTACCTGGGGTACAGGGGCAACCGGGGAGCTGTTTTTT. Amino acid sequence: CASSTWGTGATGELFF.

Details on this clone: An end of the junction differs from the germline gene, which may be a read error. The CDR3 bases are TGTGCCAGCAGCTTATTTAGCGGGAATTACAATGAGCAGTTCTTC. It specifies CASSLFSGNYNEQFF. The chain couples TRBV28 to TRBJ2-1, with 8 bases matching TRBD2. Germline CDR1 MDHEN, CDR2 SYDVKM. This CDR3 is 15 amino acids long.